Shown below are 2 T cell receptor beta chains from a single sample sequenced in a study of blood T cell repertoires in COVID-19. TCRdb's copy holds only in-frame clones and misses some; the assay was immunoSEQ multiplex PCR. The sample lists 200,000 to 300,000 clones; around 85% were seen once. Material for sequencing was peripheral blood. The receptors shown here come from a woman older than 75 with acute or convalescent COVID-19.

This chain links TRBV7-8 with TRBJ2-7; 8 nucleotides match TRBD1. V shed 1 base, J shed 6 bases, and the junction held 8 bases outside the gene matches. Germline CDR1 and CDR2: SGHVS and FQNEAQ. CDR3 size: 15 residues. CDR3 coding DNA: TGTGCCAGCAGCTTAGTGTACGGACAGGGTATCGAGCAGTACTTC. Translated, it gives CASSLVYGQGIEQYF.

The chain carries TRBV2 and TRBJ2-1; weak D call: TRBD2 (6 bases). The CDR3 sequence is 14 residues long. Germline loops: CDR1 SNHLY, CDR2 FYNNEI. V gave up 3 bases and J gave up 6 bases, with 12 bases separating them. Here the CDR3 DNA reads TGTGCCAGCAGTGACAACCAAGCGGGCAATGAGCAGTTCTTC. It codes for CASSDNQAGNEQFF.